This TCR beta chain is from a study of T cell repertoires and HLA-DP antigens. Turning to the study itself: Alloreactive CD4+ T cells targeted HLA-DP on transduced HeLa. Sorted CD137+CD4+ samples averaged around 230 ng DNA; pre-culture CD4+ samples, about 1,200 ng.

With respect to this clone: Its matching antigen is unknown.

Libraries were prepared by immunoSEQ multiplex PCR; TCRdb keeps only in-frame clonotypes and omits some of them. Of over 60,000 clones in the sample, around four fifths were seen once. The V gene lost 5 bases and the J gene lost 5 bases, with 18 bases spanning the gap. The V gene's germline CDR1 is LNHDA and CDR2 SQIVND (reference sequence). This CDR3 region has 15 residues. J is TRBJ1-1 and V is TRBV19; the D is unclear. This TCR derives from a man between 60 and 75 years old in good health and CMV-seronegative. Sequenced material: CD4+ T cells from PBMCs. This CDR3 is CASSSSDGGRTEAFF. The CDR3 DNA reads as TGTGCCAGTAGTTCCTCGGACGGAGGGAGGACTGAAGCTTTCTTT.